This T cell receptor beta chain appears in the sequencing data of a study of blood T cell repertoires in COVID-19. Across the study: The samples span acute and convalescent COVID-19 from the United States, Italy and Spain.

This CDR3 region has 14 residues. V dropped 5 bases and J dropped 5; count of bases not matched to a gene: 6. CDR1 and CDR2 (germline): SEHNR, FQNEAQ (reference sequence). The method was immunoSEQ multiplex PCR; TCRdb's version includes in-frame clones alone and lacks a portion of them. Of roughly 150,000 clones detected, around 88% appear once; the ten largest clones hold about 5%. This TCR came from a human donor in a cohort sampled during active COVID-19. V gene TRBV7-9 combines with J gene TRBJ2-7; 10 nucleotides line up with TRBD1. The specimen sequenced was peripheral blood. The CDR3 is CASSQGTGEHEQYF. In DNA form, the CDR3 reads TGTGCCAGCAGCCAAGGGACAGGGGAACACGAGCAGTACTTC.